This section outlines one T cell receptor beta chain sequence together with its context. Its antigen is not identified. Some clones are missing from TCRdb's copy, which holds only in-frame ones; the method was immunoSEQ multiplex PCR. This sample has 150,000 to 200,000 clones; about 80% occur once, and the top ten carry approximately 7%. The sample belongs to a study of cytomegalovirus exposure and HLA in healthy donors. For the study at large: Per a later analysis, the roughly 700 first-cohort and under 150 validation repertoires shared one platform.

General study results and limits: Cytomegalovirus-associated TCR beta chains were listed, numbering roughly 150. Three chains tied to CMV proved CMV antigen-specific in vitro.

The V gene's germline CDR1 is LNHDA and CDR2 SQIVND (reference sequence). There are 13 residues in the CDR3. V dropped 8 bases and J dropped 4 bases, with 14 bases sitting between them. The specimen sequenced was PBMCs. The chain joins TRBV19 to TRBJ1-1, with D unresolved. This TCR derives from a man aged 18 to 30 in good health and CMV-seropositive. The CDR3 protein is CASPMGPPTEAFF. CDR3 DNA: TGTGCCAGTCCGATGGGCCCCCCCACTGAAGCTTTCTTT. The full variable domain, rest sourced from reference TRBV19 and TRBJ1-1, is DGGITQSPKYLFRKEGQNVTLSCEQNLNHDAMYWYRQDPGQGLRLIYYSQIVNDFQKGDIAEGYSVSREKKESFPLTVTSAQKNPTAFYLCASPMGPPTEAFFGQGTRLTVV.